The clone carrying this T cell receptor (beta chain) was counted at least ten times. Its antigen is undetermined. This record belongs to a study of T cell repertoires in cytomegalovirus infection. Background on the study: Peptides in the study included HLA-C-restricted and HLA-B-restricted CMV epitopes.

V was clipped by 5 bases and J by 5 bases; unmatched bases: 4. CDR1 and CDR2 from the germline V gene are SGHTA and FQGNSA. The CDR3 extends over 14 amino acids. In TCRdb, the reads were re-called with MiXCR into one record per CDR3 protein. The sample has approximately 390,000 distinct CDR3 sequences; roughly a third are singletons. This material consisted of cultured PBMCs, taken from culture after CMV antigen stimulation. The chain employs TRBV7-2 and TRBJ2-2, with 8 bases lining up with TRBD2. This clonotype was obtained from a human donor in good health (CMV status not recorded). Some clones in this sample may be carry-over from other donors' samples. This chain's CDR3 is CASSPGTRTGELFF. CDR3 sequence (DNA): TGTGCCAGCAGCCCTGGGACTAGAACCGGGGAGCTGTTTTTT.